This T cell receptor (beta chain) was captured in a study of T cells expressing NK-cell markers. Whole-study findings and limits: CD8+ T cells in 5 or 6 donors included dominant NKG2C+ clonotypes at about 1.0-8%.

Following a re-call of the 5' RACE reads, TCRdb has one entry per CDR3 protein and lacks DNA. The sample table sets out 400,000 or so distinct CDR3 sequences. Concerning this clonotype: Its antigen remains unidentified.

The CDR3 consists of 15 residues. From germline, CDR1 is SGHNT and CDR2 YENEEA. Sequencing was performed on blood T cells: a sorted CD56 or NKG2C T cell subset, CD4+ or CD8+ T cells, or bulk PBMC T cells (not recorded which). The chain carries TRBV11-3 and TRBJ2-3; TCRdb picks TRBD1, but there is no DNA to check that call. This sequence was found in a woman aged 50 to 60 in good health. CDR3: CASSPRPPAGDTQYF.